This T cell receptor (beta chain) was obtained from a study of beta chain features in type 1 diabetes. V lost 2 bases and J lost 8, with 14 bases in between. Germline V CDR1 and CDR2: SQVTM, ANQGSEA. This CDR3 region has 13 residues. Reverse transcription of all isolated RNA meant that expressed TCRB transcripts were sequenced. Generated by immunoSEQ multiplex PCR, the TCRdb table keeps only in-frame clones and is missing some. Among about 340,000 clones, approximately 8% were seen once, and the ten largest hold under 0.5%. Sequencing was carried out using central memory CD4+ T cells from blood. The rearrangement joins TRBV29-1 to TRBJ2-3; weak D call: TRBD2 (6 bases). The clonotype comes from a woman aged 18-35 years in good health. CDR3 nucleotides: TGCAGCGTTGAATACGGGGCGGGACCTACGCAGTATTTT. It is translated as CSVEYGAGPTQYF.